Presented here are 30 T cell receptor beta chains from one specimen sequenced in a study of T cell responses to AZD1222 COVID-19 vaccine. Here immunoSEQ multiplex PCR was the method, and the copy in TCRdb shows in-frame clones only, minus some. The table includes about 160,000 clones, about 90% detected once. Specimen: peripheral blood, collected on day 0 of AZD1222 vaccination. Source of these receptors: an adult in good health.

This clone was recorded only once. The chain joins TRBV13 to TRBJ1-5, with D possibly being TRBD1 (6 bases). The CDR3 totals 15 residues. Germline CDR1 reads PRHDT; CDR2 reads FYEKMQ (reference sequence). Trimming took 0 bases from V and 5 from J, leaving 11 bases between them. The DNA for the CDR3 is TGTGCCAGCAGCTTAGGAGGGACACATGATCAGCCCCAGCATTTT. Amino acids: CASSLGGTHDQPQHF.

CDR3 region: CASSVGGRSNQPQHF. The CDR3 nucleotides read TGTGCCAGTAGTGTCGGGGGGAGGAGCAATCAGCCCCAGCATTTT. The chain recombines TRBV19 with TRBJ1-5; weak D call: TRBD1 (5 bases). This CDR3 has 15 amino acids. Germline loops: CDR1 LNHDA, CDR2 SQIVND (reference sequence). Between the trimmed V and J ends, which lost 5 bases and 1 base, there was a span of 12 bases.

This clone appeared a single time. The CDR3 coding sequence is TGTGCCAGCAGCACCCGTAGCTACTCCTACGAGCAGTACTTC. It is translated as CASSTRSYSYEQYF. J is TRBJ2-7 and V is TRBV7-2; D is undetermined. V was trimmed by 5 bases and J by 0 bases, leaving 11 bases between them. This CDR3 is 14 amino acids long. Per the germline V gene, CDR1 is SGHTA and CDR2 is FQGNSA. Full variable domain (remainder filled in from reference TRBV7-2 and TRBJ2-7): GAGVSQSPSNKVTEKGKDVELRCDPISGHTALYWYRQSLGQGLEFLIYFQGNSAPDKSGLPSDRFSAERTGGSVSTLTIQRTQQEDSAVYLCASSTRSYSYEQYFGPGTRLTVT.

This clone has a handful of counts. The gene calls are TRBV4-3 and TRBJ1-5; no clear D gene. The germline CDR1 and CDR2 sequences are LGHNA and YSLEER. The CDR3 length is 13 residues. Trimming stripped 4 bases from V and 6 bases from J, with 10 bases between. The chain's CDR3 is CASSRGLGQPQHF. The DNA for the CDR3 is TGCGCCAGCAGCCGTGGATTGGGTCAGCCCCAGCATTTT.

The gene calls are TRBV6-2 or TRBV6-3 and TRBJ2-1; D ambiguous. V was pared by 3 bases and J by 3 bases, with 6 bases between. Per the germline V gene, CDR1 is MNHEY and CDR2 is SVGEGT. The CDR3 contains 13 residues. The CDR3 here is CASSYGFYNEQFF. Here the CDR3 DNA reads TGTGCCAGCAGTTATGGGTTCTACAATGAGCAGTTCTTC.

V gene TRBV6-2 or TRBV6-3 combines with J gene TRBJ1-5; D is unresolved. The CDR3 runs to 14 residues. Germline CDR1 and CDR2: MNHEY and SVGEGT. V was pared by 2 bases and J by 6 bases, with 11 bases between. CDR3 nucleotides: TGTGCCAGCAGTTACAGGGCTCAAGGTCAGCCCCAGCATTTT. Translating gives CASSYRAQGQPQHF.

The chain carries TRBV6-5 and TRBJ1-2; weak D call: TRBD1 (5 bases). Between the trimmed V and J ends, which lost 5 bases and 2 bases, there was a span of 6 bases. CDR3 length: 12 amino acids. Germline assignment: CDR1 MNHEY and CDR2 SVGAGI. This CDR3 is CASSPGNYGYTF. The CDR3 coding sequence is TGTGCCAGCAGTCCAGGGAACTATGGCTACACCTTC.

This clone was recorded once. The rearrangement joins TRBV6-2 or TRBV6-3 to TRBJ1-5; TRBD1 agrees at 9 bases. Trimming took 6 bases from V and 7 from J; bases not matched to a gene: 13. Germline CDR1 reads MNHEY; CDR2 reads SVGEGT. The CDR3 is 16 amino acids. CDR3 nucleotide sequence: TGTGCCAGCAGCCCCCCCGGGACAGGGATGTGGCAGCCCCAGCATTTT. Translation gives CASSPPGTGMWQPQHF.

As DNA, the CDR3 is TGTGCCATCAGTTCCTTGATTCGGGGGGACTCTGGAAACACCATATATTTT. It encodes CAISSLIRGDSGNTIYF. V usage is TRBV10-3 and J usage is TRBJ1-3, with D perhaps matching TRBD1 (5 bases). V was pared by 5 bases and J by 0 bases, with 17 bases between. The V gene's germline CDR1 is ENHRY and CDR2 SYGVKD. This CDR3 spans 17 amino acids.

This sequence joins TRBV7-2 and TRBJ2-5; the D gene is possibly TRBD1 (5 bases). The CDR3 length is 12 residues. Trimming took 5 bases from V and 5 from J, leaving 9 bases between them. CDR1 is SGHTA, CDR2 FQGNSA, per germline. CDR3 in DNA: TGTGCCAGCAGCAGTGACAGCGAGACCCAGTACTTC. Translating it yields CASSSDSETQYF.

The rearrangement links TRBV14 to TRBJ1-4; perhaps TRBD1 as D (5 bases). This CDR3 has 17 residues. Germline assignment: CDR1 SGHDN and CDR2 FVKESK. V lost 4 bases to trimming and J lost 8 bases, with 23 bases between them. The CDR3 nucleotides are TGTGCCAGCAGCCCCCGAACCCCACGGGCCGGGGCGGAAAAACTGTTTTTT. Amino acids: CASSPRTPRAGAEKLFF.

The V and J genes are TRBV11-3 and TRBJ1-1; D call uncertain. CDR1 SGHNT and CDR2 YENEEA come from the germline V gene. The CDR3 contains 13 residues. V was trimmed by 2 bases and J by 1 base, leaving 5 bases between them. CDR3 amino acids: CASSLSQNTEAFF. The CDR3 DNA reads TGTGCCAGCAGCTTATCTCAGAACACTGAAGCTTTCTTT. The full variable domain, in which reference TRBV11-3 and TRBJ1-1 provide the parts outside the CDR3, is EAGVVQSPRYKIIEKKQPVAFWCNPISGHNTLYWYLQNLGQGPELLIRYENEEAVDDSQLPKDRFSAERLKGVDSTLKIQPAELGDSAVYLCASSLSQNTEAFFGQGTRLTVV.

The rearrangement links TRBV4-2 to TRBJ2-3; TRBD2 matches 12 bases. The CDR3 totals 17 residues. V shed 2 bases and J 2 bases; nucleotides not matched to a gene: 5. Germline CDR1 and CDR2: LGHNA and YNFKEQ. DNA of the CDR3: TGTGCCAGCAGCCAACCTCTAGCGGGAGGGAACACAGATACGCAGTATTTT. Translating gives CASSQPLAGGNTDTQYF.

This chain joins TRBV5-6 and TRBJ2-2; no clear D. Germline assignment: CDR1 SGHDT and CDR2 YYEEEE. Trimming cost V 0 bases and J 5 bases, with 8 bases left between them. This CDR3 is 14 amino acids long. The chain's CDR3 is CASSLVRPTGELFF. The CDR3 DNA reads as TGTGCCAGCAGCTTGGTTCGGCCTACCGGGGAGCTGTTTTTT.

The gene calls are TRBV24-1 and TRBJ2-5; D may be TRBD2 (6 bases). Germline lookup yields CDR1 KGHDR and CDR2 SFDVKD. V lost 3 bases, J lost 4 bases, and 14 bases lay in between. This CDR3 is 15 amino acids long. CDR3 residues: CATSDTGETPETQYF. CDR3 in DNA: TGTGCCACCAGTGATACGGGGGAGACCCCAGAGACCCAGTACTTC.

The J gene is TRBJ1-5, the V gene TRBV30, with D maybe TRBD1 (6 bases). V was pared by 4 bases and J by 3 bases, with 10 bases between. CDR1 and CDR2 from the germline V gene are GTSNPN and SVGIG (reference sequence). This CDR3 is built from 13 residues. The CDR3 sequence is CAWTTGSNQPQHF. Written as DNA, the CDR3 is TGTGCCTGGACTACAGGGTCCAATCAGCCCCAGCATTTT.

The genes are TRBV19 and TRBJ2-3, with 9 bases that match TRBD1. V lost 11 bases, J lost 1 base, and 4 bases stayed unmatched. The CDR3 runs 13 residues. CDR1 is LNHDA, CDR2 SQIVND, per germline (reference sequence). This CDR3 reads CAARDRGTDTQYF. The DNA for the CDR3 is TGTGCCGCCCGGGACAGGGGCACAGATACGCAGTATTTT.

The rearrangement joins TRBV7-9 to TRBJ1-1; 10 nucleotides line up with TRBD1. The V segment lost 2 bases and the J segment 3 bases; nucleotides outside the gene matches: 3. Germline CDR1 reads SEHNR; CDR2 reads FQNEAQ (reference sequence). This CDR3 is built from 15 residues. The chain's CDR3 is CASSLRQGADTEAFF. CDR3 DNA sequence: TGTGCCAGCAGCTTAAGACAGGGGGCGGACACTGAAGCTTTCTTT.

On this clone: Different DNA sequences within this sample yield the same CDR3. This chain links TRBV3-1 (or the pseudogene TRBV3-2) with TRBJ1-1; D not certain. The CDR3 extends over 13 amino acids. Germline CDR1 LGHDT, CDR2 YNNKEL (reference sequence). V was trimmed by 1 base and J by 4 bases, leaving 7 bases between them. CDR3 sequence reads: CASSQAAGTEAFF. The CDR3 DNA reads TGTGCCAGCAGCCAAGCGGCGGGCACTGAAGCTTTCTTT.

This chain connects TRBV7-9 to TRBJ1-2; D uncertain. There are 14 residues in the CDR3. Trimming left V 2 bases short and J 4 bases short, with 11 bases between. Germline CDR1 and CDR2: SEHNR and FQNEAQ (reference sequence). This CDR3 reads CASSLPGALYGYTF. CDR3 DNA sequence: TGTGCCAGCAGCTTACCGGGAGCCCTCTATGGCTACACCTTC.

This clone was observed once. The gene calls are TRBV29-1 and TRBJ2-3; 11 positions agree with TRBD2. The germline V gene encodes CDR1 SQVTM and CDR2 ANQGSEA. The V and J ends lost 5 bases and 6 bases, in that order; junction bases with no gene match: 13. The CDR3 totals 16 residues. CDR3 sequence reads: CSVRIVPGLAADTQYF. In DNA, the CDR3 is TGCAGCGTTCGAATTGTACCGGGACTAGCGGCGGATACGCAGTATTTT.

The chain carries TRBV19 and TRBJ1-4, with unresolved D. Deletions cut 2 bases from V and 3 bases from J, with 10 bases between. This CDR3 comprises 15 residues. CDR1 and CDR2 (germline): LNHDA, SQIVND (reference sequence). The CDR3 region has the DNA TGTGCCAGTAGTATATTTGGTGCCTCTAATGAAAAACTGTTTTTT. Protein product: CASSIFGASNEKLFF.

The CDR3 region has the DNA TGTGCCAGCAGCCGGACAGAGTACACTGAAGCTTTCTTT. Encoded protein: CASSRTEYTEAFF. The chain has TRBV6-4 and TRBJ1-1, with D perhaps TRBD1 (6 bases). Germline assignment: CDR1 MRHNA and CDR2 SNTAGT. Trimming removed 6 bases at V and 3 bases at J, with 11 bases between. The length of the CDR3 is 13 residues.

This clone was counted once. DNA of the CDR3: TGTGCCAGCAGTCGGACAGGGGGAGACACTGAAGCTTTCTTT. Translation gives CASSRTGGDTEAFF. The rearrangement links TRBV2 to TRBJ1-1, with 10 bases matching TRBD1. V trimming: 5 bases; J trimming: 3 bases; junction bases outside the gene matches: 3. The CDR3 loop spans 14 amino acids. The germline V gene has CDR1 SNHLY and CDR2 FYNNEI.

This clone was seen a handful of times. V is TRBV7-2 and J is TRBJ2-5; perhaps TRBD2 as D (5 bases). The CDR3 covers 15 residues. The germline V gene has CDR1 SGHTA and CDR2 FQGNSA. Trimming took 2 bases from V and 5 from J, leaving 15 bases between them. This chain's CDR3 is CASSLTRASGETQYF. The CDR3 DNA sequence: TGTGCCAGCAGCTTAACTAGGGCCTCGGGGGAGACCCAGTACTTC. Filled out from reference TRBV7-2 and TRBJ2-5, the complete variable domain reads GAGVSQSPSNKVTEKGKDVELRCDPISGHTALYWYRQSLGQGLEFLIYFQGNSAPDKSGLPSDRFSAERTGGSVSTLTIQRTQQEDSAVYLCASSLTRASGETQYFGPGTRLLVL.

V and J are TRBV5-1 and TRBJ2-3; D is perhaps TRBD1 (6 bases). The CDR3 is made up of 14 amino acids. Per the germline V gene, CDR1 is SGHRS and CDR2 is YFSETQ. The germline V and J ends were trimmed by 4 bases and 3 bases, with 12 bases remaining between them. The CDR3 DNA sequence: TGCGCCAGCAGCCCCGGACAGAAAACAGATACGCAGTATTTT. It encodes CASSPGQKTDTQYF. Using reference TRBV5-1 and TRBJ2-3 for the parts outside the CDR3, the full variable domain is KAGVTQTPRYLIKTRGQQVTLSCSPISGHRSVSWYQQTPGQGLQFLFEYFSETQRNKGNFPGRFSGRQFSNSRSEMNVSTLELGDSALYLCASSPGQKTDTQYFGPGTRLTVL.

The V and J genes are TRBV18 and TRBJ2-7; 7 nucleotides agree with TRBD1. Trimming cost V 5 bases and J 0 bases; bases outside gene matches: 10. The CDR3 spans 16 residues. CDR1 and CDR2 (germline): KGHSH, LQKENI. Written as DNA, the CDR3 is TGTGCCAGCTCATCGACAGGGCCAGAGATCTCCTACGAGCAGTACTTC. The encoded protein is CASSSTGPEISYEQYF.

The chain's CDR3 is CASSQTGFNQPQHF. DNA of the CDR3: TGTGCCAGTTCCCAGACAGGGTTTAATCAGCCCCAGCATTTT. The genes are TRBV19 and TRBJ1-5; 7 bases agree with TRBD1. This CDR3 is 14 amino acids long. Per the germline V gene, CDR1 is LNHDA and CDR2 is SQIVND (reference sequence). Losses at the gene ends were 8 bases for V and 4 bases for J; bases not matched to a gene: 8.

The genes are TRBV18 and TRBJ1-5; 7 positions match TRBD1. CDR1 and CDR2 from the germline V gene are KGHSH and LQKENI. V was clipped by 4 bases and J by 3 bases; unmatched bases: 6. The CDR3 covers 15 residues. DNA for the CDR3: TGTGCCAGCTCACTGGGGACAGCTTACAATCAGCCCCAGCATTTT. This encodes CASSLGTAYNQPQHF.

The rearrangement joins TRBV2 to TRBJ2-5; the match to TRBD2 covers 15 bases. The CDR3 spans 18 residues. Germline V gives CDR1 SNHLY, CDR2 FYNNEI. Trimming cost V 6 bases and J 3 bases; bases outside gene matches: 11. The DNA of the CDR3 is TGTGCCAGCAGCGCAATGGGACTAGCGGGGGGAACTAAAGAGACCCAGTACTTC. Encoded protein: CASSAMGLAGGTKETQYF.